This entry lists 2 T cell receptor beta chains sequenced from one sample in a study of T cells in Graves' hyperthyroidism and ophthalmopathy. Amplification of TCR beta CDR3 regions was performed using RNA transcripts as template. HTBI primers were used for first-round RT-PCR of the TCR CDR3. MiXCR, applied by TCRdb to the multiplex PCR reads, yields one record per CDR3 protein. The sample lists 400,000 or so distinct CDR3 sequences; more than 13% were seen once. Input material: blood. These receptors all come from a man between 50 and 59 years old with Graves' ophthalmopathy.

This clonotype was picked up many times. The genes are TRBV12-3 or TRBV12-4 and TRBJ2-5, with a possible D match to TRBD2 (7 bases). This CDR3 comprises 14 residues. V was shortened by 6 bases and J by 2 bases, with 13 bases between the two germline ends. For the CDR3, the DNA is TGTGCCAGCAGACTAGGGGGGGGGCAAGAGACCCAGTACTTC. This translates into CASRLGGGQETQYF.

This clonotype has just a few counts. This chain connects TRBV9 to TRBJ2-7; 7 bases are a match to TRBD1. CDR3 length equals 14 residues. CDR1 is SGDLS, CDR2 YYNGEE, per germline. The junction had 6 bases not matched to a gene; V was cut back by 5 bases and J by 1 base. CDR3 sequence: CASSPQGVSYEQYF. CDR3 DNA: TGTGCCAGCAGTCCTCAGGGGGTGTCCTACGAGCAGTACTTC.